A selection of T cell receptor beta chains follows, all from one sample in a study of T cells in localized non-small cell lung cancer. Assay used: immunoSEQ multiplex PCR; TCRdb lists only in-frame clones, some missing. The data contain about 40,000 clones, 86% of them singletons. Sequenced here: peripheral blood, sampled before any cancer treatment. These TCRs come from a man aged 35 to 69 with stage I lung adenocarcinoma. The CDR3 runs from the conserved cysteine through the conserved F or W. The D gene is left open where the match is weak. For some rows the clone size is stated as once, few or many, or as a class when expanded; others skip it.

NA	TRBV30	TRBD1	TRBJ1-4	CAWTNGRGRGVKLFF	TGTGCCTGGACCAACGGGAGGGGGCGCGGGGTAAAACTGTTTTTT
NA	TRBV6-5	TRBD1	TRBJ1-1	CASSLQGFGTEAFF	TGTGCCAGCAGTCTACAGGGGTTCGGGACTGAAGCTTTCTTT
NA	TRBV5-1	NA	TRBJ2-3	CASSLGERAYASTDTQYF	TGCGCCAGCAGCTTGGGAGAGCGGGCCTACGCTAGCACAGATACGCAGTATTTT
NA	TRBV7-2	NA	TRBJ2-1	CASSLGLNEQFF	TGTGCCAGCAGCCTCGGCTTAAATGAGCAGTTCTTC
NA	TRBV7-9	TRBD1	TRBJ2-1	CASSTYQTGMPEQFF	TGTGCCAGCAGCACATACCAGACAGGGATGCCTGAGCAGTTCTTC
NA	TRBV19	TRBD1	TRBJ2-3	CASSMGRGRTDTQYF	TGTGCCAGTAGTATGGGAAGGGGGCGGACAGATACGCAGTATTTT
NA	TRBV6-6	NA	TRBJ2-3	CASSSQPRDTQYF	TGTGCCAGCAGTTCCCAGCCGAGGGATACGCAGTATTTT
NA	TRBV4-3	TRBD1	TRBJ2-7	CASSPGTGGNYEQYF	TGCGCCAGCAGCCCAGGGACAGGGGGGAACTACGAGCAGTACTTC
once	TRBV7-2	NA	TRBJ2-3	CASSLSYTDTQYF	TGTGCCAGCAGCTTAAGTTACACAGATACGCAGTATTTT
NA	TRBV11-2	NA	TRBJ2-7	CASSLVLGVDEQYF	TGTGCCAGCAGCTTAGTGTTGGGGGTCGACGAGCAGTACTTC
NA	TRBV9	NA	TRBJ2-2	CASSVKTGTGELFF	TGTGCCAGCAGCGTGAAGACAGGCACCGGGGAGCTGTTTTTT
NA	TRBV28	NA	TRBJ1-3	CASSRTFKNTIYF	TGTGCCAGCAGCCGGACCTTTAAAAACACCATATATTTT
NA	TRBV20-1	TRBD2	TRBJ2-1	CSATGTSGMFF	TGCAGTGCAACCGGGACTAGCGGGATGTTCTTC